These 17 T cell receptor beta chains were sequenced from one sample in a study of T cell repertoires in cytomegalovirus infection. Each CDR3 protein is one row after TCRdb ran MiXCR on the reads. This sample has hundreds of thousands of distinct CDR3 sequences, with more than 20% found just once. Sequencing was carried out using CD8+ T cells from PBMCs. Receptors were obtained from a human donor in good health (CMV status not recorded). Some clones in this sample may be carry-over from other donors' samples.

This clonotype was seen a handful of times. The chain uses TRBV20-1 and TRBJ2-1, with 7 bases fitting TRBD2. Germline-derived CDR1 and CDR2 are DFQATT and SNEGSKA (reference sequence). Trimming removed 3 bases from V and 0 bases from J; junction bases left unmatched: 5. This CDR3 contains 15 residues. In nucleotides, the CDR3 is TGCAGTGCTAGGTCCGGGACTAACTCCTACAATGAGCAGTTCTTC. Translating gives CSARSGTNSYNEQFF.

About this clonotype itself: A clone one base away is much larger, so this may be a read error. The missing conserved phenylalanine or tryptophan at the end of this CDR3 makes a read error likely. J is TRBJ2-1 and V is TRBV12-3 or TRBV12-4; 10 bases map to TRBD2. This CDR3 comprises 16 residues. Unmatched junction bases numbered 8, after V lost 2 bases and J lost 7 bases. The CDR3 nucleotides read TGTGCCAGCAGTTTACGTCTACTAGCGGGGATAAATGAGCAGTTCTTA. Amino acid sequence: CASSLRLLAGINEQFL.

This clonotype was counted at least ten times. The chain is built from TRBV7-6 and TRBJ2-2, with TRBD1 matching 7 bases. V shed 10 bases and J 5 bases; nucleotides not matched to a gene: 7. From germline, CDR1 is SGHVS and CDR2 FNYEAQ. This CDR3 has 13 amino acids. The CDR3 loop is CATTDRLTGELFF. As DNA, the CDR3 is TGTGCCACCACGGACAGGTTGACCGGGGAGCTGTTTTTT.

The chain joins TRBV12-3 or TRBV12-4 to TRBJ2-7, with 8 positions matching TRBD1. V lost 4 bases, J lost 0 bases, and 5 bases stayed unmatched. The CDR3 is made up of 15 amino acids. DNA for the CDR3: TGTGCCAGCAGTTCAGGGGGCTGGGGCTCCTACGAGCAGTACTTC. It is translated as CASSSGGWGSYEQYF.

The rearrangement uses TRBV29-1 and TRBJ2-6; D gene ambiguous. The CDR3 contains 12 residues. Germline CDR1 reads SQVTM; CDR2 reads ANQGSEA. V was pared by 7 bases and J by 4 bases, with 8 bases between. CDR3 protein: CSGYLGANVLTF. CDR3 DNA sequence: TGCAGCGGCTACCTGGGGGCCAACGTCCTGACTTTC.

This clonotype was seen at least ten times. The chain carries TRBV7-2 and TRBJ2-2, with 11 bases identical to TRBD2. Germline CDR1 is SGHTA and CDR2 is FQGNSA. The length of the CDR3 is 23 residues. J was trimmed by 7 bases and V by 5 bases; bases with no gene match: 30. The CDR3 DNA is TGTGCCAGCAGCGCCCCGGGACAGGGTCCTTCCGGGCATCTAGCGGGGGGCGGCGGGGAGCTGTTTTTT. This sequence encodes CASSAPGQGPSGHLAGGGGELFF.

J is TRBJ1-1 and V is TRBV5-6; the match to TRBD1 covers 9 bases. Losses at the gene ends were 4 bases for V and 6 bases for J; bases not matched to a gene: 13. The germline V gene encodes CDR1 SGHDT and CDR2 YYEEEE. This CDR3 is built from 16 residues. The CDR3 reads CASSLLGTGILAEAFF. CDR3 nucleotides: TGTGCCAGCAGCCTCCTTGGGACAGGGATCCTCGCTGAAGCTTTCTTT.

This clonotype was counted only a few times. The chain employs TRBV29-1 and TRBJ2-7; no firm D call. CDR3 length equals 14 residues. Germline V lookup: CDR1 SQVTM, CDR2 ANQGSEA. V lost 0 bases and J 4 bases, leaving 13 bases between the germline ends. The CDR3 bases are TGCAGCGTTGAAGAAGGTATTCGCGGTTACGAGCAGTACTTC. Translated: CSVEEGIRGYEQYF.

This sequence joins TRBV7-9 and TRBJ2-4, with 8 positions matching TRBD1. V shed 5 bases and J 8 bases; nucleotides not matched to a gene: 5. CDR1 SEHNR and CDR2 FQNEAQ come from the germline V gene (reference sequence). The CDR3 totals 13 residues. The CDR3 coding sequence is TGTGCCAGCAGCCAGGGACAGGAGGACATTCAGTACTTC. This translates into CASSQGQEDIQYF.

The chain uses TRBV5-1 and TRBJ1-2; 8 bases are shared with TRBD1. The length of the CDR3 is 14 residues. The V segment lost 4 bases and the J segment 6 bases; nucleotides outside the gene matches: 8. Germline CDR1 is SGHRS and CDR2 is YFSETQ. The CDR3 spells CASSELQGGDGYTF. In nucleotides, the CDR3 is TGCGCCAGCAGCGAACTACAGGGGGGGGATGGCTACACCTTC.

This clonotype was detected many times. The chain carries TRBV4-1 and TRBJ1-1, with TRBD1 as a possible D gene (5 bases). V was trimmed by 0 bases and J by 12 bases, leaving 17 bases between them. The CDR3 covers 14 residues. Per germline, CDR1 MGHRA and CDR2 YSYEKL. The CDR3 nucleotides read TGCGCCAGCAGCCAAGATAGCCAGGGACCTCAAACTTTCTTT. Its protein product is CASSQDSQGPQTFF.

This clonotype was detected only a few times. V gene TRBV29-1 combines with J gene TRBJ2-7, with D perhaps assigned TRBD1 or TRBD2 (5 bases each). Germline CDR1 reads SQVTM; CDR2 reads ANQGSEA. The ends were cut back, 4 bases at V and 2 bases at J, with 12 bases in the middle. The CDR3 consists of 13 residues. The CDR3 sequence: CSVVPRGTYEQYF. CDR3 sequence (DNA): TGCAGCGTTGTTCCGAGGGGAACCTACGAGCAGTACTTC.

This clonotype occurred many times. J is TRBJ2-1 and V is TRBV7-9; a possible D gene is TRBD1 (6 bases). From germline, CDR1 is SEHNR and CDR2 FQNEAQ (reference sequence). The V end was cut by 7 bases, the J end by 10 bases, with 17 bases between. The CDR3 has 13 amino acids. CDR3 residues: CASILDYRDEQFF. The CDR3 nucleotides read TGTGCCAGCATCCTTGATTACAGGGACGAGCAGTTCTTC.

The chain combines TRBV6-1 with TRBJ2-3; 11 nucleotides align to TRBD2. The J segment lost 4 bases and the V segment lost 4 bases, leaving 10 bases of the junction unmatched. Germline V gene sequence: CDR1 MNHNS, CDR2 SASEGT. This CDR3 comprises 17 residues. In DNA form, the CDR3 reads TGTGCCAGCAGTGTGTTAGTAGCGGGGGGGCGGGCAGATACGCAGTATTTT. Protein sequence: CASSVLVAGGRADTQYF.

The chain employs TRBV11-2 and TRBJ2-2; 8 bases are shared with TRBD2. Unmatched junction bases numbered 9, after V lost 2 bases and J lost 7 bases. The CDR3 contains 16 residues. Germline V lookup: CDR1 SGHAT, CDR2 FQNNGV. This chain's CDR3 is CASSLSDLAGIGELFF. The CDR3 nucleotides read TGTGCCAGCAGCTTATCGGACTTAGCGGGGATCGGGGAGCTGTTTTTT.

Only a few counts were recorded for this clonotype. In nucleotides, the CDR3 is TGTGCCAGCAGTGAATTTTTTTGGGGTCAGGGGGAGACCCAGTACTTC. Its translation: CASSEFFWGQGETQYF. The gene calls are TRBV25-1 and TRBJ2-5, with a possible D match to TRBD1 (6 bases). This CDR3 region has 16 residues. Trimming left V 1 base short and J 5 bases short, with 17 bases between. CDR1 and CDR2 (germline): MGHDK, SYGVNS. The full variable domain, rest sourced from reference TRBV25-1 and TRBJ2-5, is EADIYQTPRYLVIGTGKKITLECSQTMGHDKMYWYQQDPGMELHLIHYSYGVNSTEKGDLSSESTVSRIRTEHFPLTLESARPSHTSQYLCASSEFFWGQGETQYFGPGTRLLVL.

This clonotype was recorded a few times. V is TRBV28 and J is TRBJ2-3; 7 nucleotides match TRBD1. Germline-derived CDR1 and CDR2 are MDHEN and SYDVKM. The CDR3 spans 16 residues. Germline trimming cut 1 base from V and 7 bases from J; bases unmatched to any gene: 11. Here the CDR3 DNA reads TGTGCCAGCAGTTTATTCCAGTCTCAGGGGGTCAATACGCAGTATTTT. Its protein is CASSLFQSQGVNTQYF.